The 21 T cell receptor beta chains given below trace back to one sample, sequenced in a study of blood T cell repertoires in COVID-19. Libraries were prepared by immunoSEQ multiplex PCR; TCRdb keeps only in-frame clonotypes and omits some of them. The sample has 120,000 or so clones, around 63% seen once. The material sequenced was peripheral blood. These receptor sequences come from a woman in her 70s with acute or convalescent COVID-19.

The J gene is TRBJ2-7, the V gene TRBV5-1, with no clear D. CDR3 length equals 16 residues. The germline gives CDR1 SGHRS, CDR2 YFSETQ. Trimming shortened V by 2 bases and J by 7 bases, and 22 bases separated the two germline ends. The CDR3 sequence is CASSLGGNRVLGEQYF. CDR3 in DNA: TGCGCCAGCAGCTTAGGTGGTAATCGGGTACTTGGGGAGCAGTACTTC. Full variable domain (rest looked up from reference TRBV5-1 and TRBJ2-7): KAGVTQTPRYLIKTRGQQVTLSCSPISGHRSVSWYQQTPGQGLQFLFEYFSETQRNKGNFPGRFSGRQFSNSRSEMNVSTLELGDSALYLCASSLGGNRVLGEQYFGPGTRLTVT.

The chain couples TRBV10-3 to TRBJ1-2; TRBD1 agrees at 7 bases. J was trimmed by 8 bases and V by 4 bases; bases with no gene match: 16. The CDR3 loop spans 16 amino acids. Germline V gene sequence: CDR1 ENHRY, CDR2 SYGVKD. The chain's CDR3 is CAISVEGATSMGGYTF. The CDR3, as DNA: TGTGCCATCAGTGTCGAGGGGGCGACCTCCATGGGGGGCTACACCTTC.

The V call is TRBV10-3, the J call TRBJ2-1; 7 nucleotides match TRBD1. The CDR3 is 16 amino acids. Germline V CDR1 and CDR2: ENHRY, SYGVKD. V was pared by 5 bases and J by 0 bases, with 7 bases of the junction left unmatched. CDR3 in amino acids: CAISQLGGSSYNEQFF. In nucleotides, the CDR3 is TGTGCCATCAGTCAACTAGGGGGCAGCTCCTACAATGAGCAGTTCTTC.

The J gene is TRBJ2-7, the V gene TRBV4-1; TRBD1 matches 7 bases. This CDR3 contains 13 residues. Trimming at V came to 4 bases and at J to 2 bases, leaving 2 bases not matched to a gene. CDR1 is MGHRA and CDR2 is YSYEKL in the germline V gene. The CDR3 sequence is CASSRDSTYEQYF. In nucleotides, the CDR3 is TGCGCCAGCAGCCGGGACAGTACCTACGAGCAGTACTTC.

The rearrangement links TRBV19 to TRBJ2-1; 7 bases agree with TRBD2. Germline lookup yields CDR1 LNHDA and CDR2 SQIVND (reference sequence). The CDR3 is 14 residues long. J was trimmed by 3 bases and V by 9 bases; bases with no gene match: 8. The CDR3 here is CASARGGSYNEQFF. DNA for the CDR3: TGTGCCAGCGCCCGGGGCGGGAGCTACAATGAGCAGTTCTTC.

The chain is built from TRBV9 and TRBJ1-4; 11 nucleotides match TRBD1. This CDR3 has 14 residues. V dropped 4 bases and J dropped 8; count of bases not matched to a gene: 4. Per germline, CDR1 SGDLS and CDR2 YYNGEE. The CDR3, as DNA: TGTGCCAGCAGCTCGGGACAGGGGGACGAAAAACTGTTTTTT. This encodes CASSSGQGDEKLFF.

V is TRBV3-1 (or the pseudogene TRBV3-2) and J is TRBJ2-5, with a tentative D call TRBD2 (5 bases). Germline lookup yields CDR1 LGHDT and CDR2 YNNKEL (reference sequence). The CDR3 extends over 14 amino acids. V lost 4 bases to trimming and J lost 5 bases, with 14 bases between them. In DNA form, the CDR3 reads TGTGCCAGCAGCCGAGACCAAACGGGGGAGACCCAGTACTTC. Its translation: CASSRDQTGETQYF.

Comments on this clone: An end of the junction does not agree with germline; a read error may underlie this. The J gene is TRBJ2-3, the V gene TRBV7-3, with D hard to call. Germline CDR1 reads SGHTA; CDR2 reads FQGTGA. The CDR3 contains 14 residues. The CDR3: CASSLTMSTDTQYF. The CDR3 bases are TGTGCCAGCAGCCTAACTATGAGCACAGATACGCAGTATTTT.

The CDR3 is CASSATTGGGPGELFF. The CDR3 bases are TGTGCCAGCAGTGCTACGACAGGGGGCGGACCCGGGGAGCTGTTTTTT. The rearrangement uses TRBV6-4 and TRBJ2-2; 10 bases align to TRBD1. CDR3 length: 16 residues. J gave up 6 bases and V 4 bases, and 8 bases lay outside the gene matches. From germline, CDR1 is MRHNA and CDR2 SNTAGT.

The chain recombines TRBV7-7 with TRBJ2-5, with D maybe TRBD2 (5 bases). The ends were cut back, 0 bases at V and 5 bases at J, with 13 bases in the middle. In germline, CDR1 is SSHAT, CDR2 FNYEAQ (reference sequence). This CDR3 comprises 15 residues. The CDR3 loop is CASSLARSGGETQYF. The CDR3 coding sequence is TGTGCCAGCAGCTTAGCGCGGAGCGGCGGCGAGACCCAGTACTTC.

The chain uses TRBV6-6 and TRBJ2-3; D not resolved. Germline loops: CDR1 MNHNY, CDR2 SVGAGI (reference sequence). The ends were cut back, 7 bases at V and 4 bases at J, with 9 bases in the middle. CDR3 length: 12 amino acids. This CDR3 is CASNIFSDTQYF. CDR3 in DNA: TGTGCCAGCAACATCTTTTCAGATACGCAGTATTTT.

This sequence joins TRBV12-2 and TRBJ2-7; the listed D gene, TRBD2, was not tested against the DNA. TRBV12-2 is recorded as a pseudogene. The CDR3 is 16 residues long. CDR3 protein: CASRLNLRGGSYEQYF. The CDR3 bases are TGTGCAAGTCGCTTAAACCTTCGGGGGGGGTCCTACGAGCAGTACTTC.

The genes are TRBV24-1 and TRBJ2-3; 10 bases line up with TRBD2. The CDR3 is 18 amino acids. With V trimmed by 3 bases and J by 2 bases, 10 bases remained unmatched. Germline V gives CDR1 KGHDR, CDR2 SFDVKD. CDR3 in amino acids: CATSDPNPAGGNTDTQYF. In nucleotides, the CDR3 is TGTGCCACCAGTGATCCAAATCCAGCGGGAGGGAACACAGATACGCAGTATTTT.

The chain joins TRBV10-2 to TRBJ1-2; 7 positions match TRBD1. The CDR3 is 15 residues long. The germline V gene encodes CDR1 WSHSY and CDR2 SAAADI. V shed 6 bases and J 3 bases; nucleotides not matched to a gene: 10. Here the CDR3 reads CASSWDSQGDYGYTF. The DNA of the CDR3 is TGCGCCAGCAGCTGGGACAGCCAGGGCGACTATGGCTACACCTTC.

J is TRBJ1-4 and V is TRBV6-6; no definite D call. Deletions cut 2 bases from V and 9 bases from J, with 13 bases between. CDR1 and CDR2 (germline): MNHNY, SVGAGI (reference sequence). CDR3 length: 14 residues. The CDR3: CASSYSPWAQKLFF. CDR3 nucleotides: TGTGCCAGCAGTTACAGCCCCTGGGCCCAAAAACTGTTTTTT.

The genes are TRBV3-1 (or the pseudogene TRBV3-2) and TRBJ2-3; the match to TRBD2 covers 11 bases. Germline trimming cut 0 bases from V and 1 base from J; bases unmatched to any gene: 6. Germline V gene data show CDR1 as LGHDT and CDR2 as YNNKEL (reference sequence). CDR3 length equals 18 residues. CDR3: CASSQETSGDWGTDTQYF. The DNA for the CDR3 is TGTGCCAGCAGCCAAGAGACTAGCGGGGACTGGGGCACAGATACGCAGTATTTT.

This clone was seen only a few times. This chain's CDR3 is CASSVDRGPSSGANVLTF. The CDR3 DNA follows: TGCGCCAGCAGTGTGGACAGGGGGCCTTCCTCTGGGGCCAACGTCCTGACTTTC. The rearrangement links TRBV23-1 to TRBJ2-6; 11 nucleotides align to TRBD1. TRBV23-1 is marked as an open reading frame, function uncertain. J lost 0 bases, V lost 5 bases, and 6 bases had no gene match. The CDR3 covers 18 residues.

This clone came up a few times. The rearrangement links TRBV10-3 to TRBJ1-5; 8 bases map to TRBD1. The CDR3 extends over 15 amino acids. Germline lookup yields CDR1 ENHRY and CDR2 SYGVKD. The trim removed 6 bases at V and 0 bases at J, leaving 4 bases unmatched. This chain's CDR3 is CAISIDRGSNQPQHF. CDR3 bases: TGTGCCATCAGCATCGACAGGGGTAGCAATCAGCCCCAGCATTTT.

CDR3 in amino acids: CAWSGRSYEQYF. The CDR3 DNA reads TGTGCCTGGAGTGGCAGGTCCTACGAGCAGTACTTC. The chain uses TRBV30 and TRBJ2-7; D gene unclear. Germline V CDR1 and CDR2: GTSNPN, SVGIG (reference sequence). This CDR3 has 12 amino acids. V lost 1 base and J lost 1, with 5 bases in between.

This chain joins TRBV18 and TRBJ2-7, with 8 bases identical to TRBD1. V lost 6 bases, J lost 3 bases, and 7 bases stayed unmatched. This CDR3 region has 14 residues. CDR1 and CDR2 from the germline V gene are KGHSH and LQKENI. CDR3 sequence: CASSSGTGSYEQYF. In DNA form, the CDR3 reads TGTGCCAGCTCCTCTGGGACAGGTAGCTACGAGCAGTACTTC.

The V gene is TRBV3-1 (or the pseudogene TRBV3-2), the J gene TRBJ1-2; D is unresolved. This CDR3 is built from 14 residues. The V gene's germline CDR1 is LGHDT and CDR2 YNNKEL (reference sequence). Between the trimmed V and J ends, which lost 3 bases and 4 bases, there was a span of 12 bases. CDR3 DNA sequence: TGTGCCAGCAGCCACCCCTCGAGGCTCTATGGCTACACCTTC. As protein: CASSHPSRLYGYTF.